This T cell receptor beta chain was found in a study of OX40 agonist ivuxolimab in advanced cancers. Study in general: Averaging about 60 years in age, with a range of about 20 to 90, the cohort was more than 75% male. Study-wide findings and caveats: Also present in some nonresponders was a low level of normalized T-cell clonal expansion. Fewer expanded clones were found on average in CD4+ than in CD8+ T cells.

If patients had autoimmune disease history or systemic immunosuppression, they were excluded. The ends were cut back, 5 bases at V and 2 bases at J, with 7 bases in the middle. Per the germline V gene, CDR1 is SGHTA and CDR2 is FQGNSA. CDR3 length: 12 residues. Data came from immunoSEQ multiplex PCR; TCRdb stores just in-frame clones and leaves some out. The repertoire has some 37,000 clones, roughly 84% of them found once; the top ten carry approximately 12%. In regard to this clone: As yet, its antigen is unknown.

This clonotype was sampled from an adult with an advanced solid tumor such as melanoma, head and neck, liver or kidney cancer. J is TRBJ2-7 and V is TRBV7-2; D is possibly TRBD1 (6 bases). The sequencing used CD4+ or CD8+ T cells sorted from blood, collected in a trial of the OX40 agonist ivuxolimab. The CDR3 DNA follows: TGTGCCAGCAGCCCAGGGGCCTACGAGCAGTACTTC. Residues: CASSPGAYEQYF.